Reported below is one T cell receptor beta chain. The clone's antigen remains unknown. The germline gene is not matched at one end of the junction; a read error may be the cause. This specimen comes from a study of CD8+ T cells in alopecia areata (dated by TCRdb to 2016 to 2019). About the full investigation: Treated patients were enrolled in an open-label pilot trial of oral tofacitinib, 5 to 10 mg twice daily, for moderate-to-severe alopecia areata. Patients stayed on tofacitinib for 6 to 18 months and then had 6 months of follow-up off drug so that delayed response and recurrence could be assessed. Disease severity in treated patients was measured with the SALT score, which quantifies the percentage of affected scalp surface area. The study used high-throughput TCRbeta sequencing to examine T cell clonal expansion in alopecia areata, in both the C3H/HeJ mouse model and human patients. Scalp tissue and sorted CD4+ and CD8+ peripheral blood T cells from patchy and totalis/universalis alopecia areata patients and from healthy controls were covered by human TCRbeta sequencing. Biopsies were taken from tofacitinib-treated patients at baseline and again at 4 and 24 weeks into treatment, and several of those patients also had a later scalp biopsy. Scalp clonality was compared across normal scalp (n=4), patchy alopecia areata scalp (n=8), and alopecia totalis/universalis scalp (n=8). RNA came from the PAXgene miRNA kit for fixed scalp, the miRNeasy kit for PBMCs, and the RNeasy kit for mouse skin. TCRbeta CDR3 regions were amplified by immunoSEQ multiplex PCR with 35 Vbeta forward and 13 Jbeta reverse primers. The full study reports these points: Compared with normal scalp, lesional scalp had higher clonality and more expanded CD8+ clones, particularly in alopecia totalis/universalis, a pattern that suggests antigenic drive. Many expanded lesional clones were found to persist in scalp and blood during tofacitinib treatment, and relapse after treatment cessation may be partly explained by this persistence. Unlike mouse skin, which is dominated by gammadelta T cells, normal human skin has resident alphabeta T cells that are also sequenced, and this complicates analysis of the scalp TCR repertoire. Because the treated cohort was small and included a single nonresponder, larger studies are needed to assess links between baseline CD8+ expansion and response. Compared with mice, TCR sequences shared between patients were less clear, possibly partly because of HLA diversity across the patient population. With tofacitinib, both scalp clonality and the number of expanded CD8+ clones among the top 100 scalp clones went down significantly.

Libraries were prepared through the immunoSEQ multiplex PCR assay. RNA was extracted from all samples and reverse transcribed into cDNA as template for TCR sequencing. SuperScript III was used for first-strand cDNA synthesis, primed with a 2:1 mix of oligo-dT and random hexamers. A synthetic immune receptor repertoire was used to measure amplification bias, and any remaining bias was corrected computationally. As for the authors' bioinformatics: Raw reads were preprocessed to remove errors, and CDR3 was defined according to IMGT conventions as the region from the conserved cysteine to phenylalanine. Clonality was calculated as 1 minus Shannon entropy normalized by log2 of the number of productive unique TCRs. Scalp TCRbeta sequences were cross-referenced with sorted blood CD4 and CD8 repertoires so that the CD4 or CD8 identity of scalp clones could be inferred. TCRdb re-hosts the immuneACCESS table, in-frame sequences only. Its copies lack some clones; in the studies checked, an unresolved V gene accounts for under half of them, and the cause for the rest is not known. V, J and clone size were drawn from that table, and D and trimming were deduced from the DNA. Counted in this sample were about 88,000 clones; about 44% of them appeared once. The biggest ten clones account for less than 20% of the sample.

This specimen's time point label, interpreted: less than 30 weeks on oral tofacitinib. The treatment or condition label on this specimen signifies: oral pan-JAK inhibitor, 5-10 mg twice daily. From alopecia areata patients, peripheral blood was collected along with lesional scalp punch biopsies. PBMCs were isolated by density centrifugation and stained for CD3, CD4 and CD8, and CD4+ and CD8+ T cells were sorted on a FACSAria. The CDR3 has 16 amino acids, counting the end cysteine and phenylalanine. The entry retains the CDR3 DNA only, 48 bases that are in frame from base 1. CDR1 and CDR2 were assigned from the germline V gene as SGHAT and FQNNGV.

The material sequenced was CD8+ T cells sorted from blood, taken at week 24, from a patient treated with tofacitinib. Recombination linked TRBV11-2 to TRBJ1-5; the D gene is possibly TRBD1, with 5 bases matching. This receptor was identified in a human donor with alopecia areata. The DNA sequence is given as TGTGCCAGCAGCTTGGGGCCCGCTCATAGCAATCGGCCCCAGCATTTT. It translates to CASSLGPAHSNRPQHF.